These 20 T cell receptor beta chains originate from one sample sequenced in a study of blood T cells in healthy people across ages. A J-beta primer mix and a sample-barcoded 5' primer were used in a second PCR of roughly 7 to 12 cycles. TCRdb recomputed calls from the 5' RACE reads with MiXCR, one row per CDR3 protein. The sample consists of hundreds of thousands of distinct CDR3 sequences, under 30% of them appearing once. This same sample was also taken into another study, of T cells of mothers and their children.

Sequencing was done on a sample of blood. These TCRs come from a boy between 10 and 17 years old in good health.

J is TRBJ2-2 and V is TRBV9, with D maybe TRBD1 (5 bases). Trimming left V 0 bases short and J 5 bases short, with 8 bases between. The germline V gene encodes CDR1 SGDLS and CDR2 YYNGEE. This CDR3 is built from 14 residues. This chain's CDR3 is CASSVVGETGELFF. The CDR3 nucleotides read TGTGCCAGCAGCGTAGTAGGGGAAACCGGGGAGCTGTTTTTT.

This clonotype was observed a single time. V gene TRBV28 combines with J gene TRBJ1-4; no reliable D call. V gave up 4 bases and J gave up 0 bases, with 9 bases separating them. The CDR3 has 15 residues. Germline V gene data show CDR1 as MDHEN and CDR2 as SYDVKM. CDR3 sequence: CASSSRLATNEKLFF. The CDR3 region has the DNA TGTGCCAGCAGTTCGAGACTGGCAACTAATGAAAAACTGTTTTTT.

This clonotype was picked up a small number of times. The J gene is TRBJ2-5, the V gene TRBV28; 7 bases match TRBD1. The CDR3 has 15 amino acids. After removal of 6 bases from V and 11 bases from J, the junction contained 18 bases not matched to a gene. Germline V gene data show CDR1 as MDHEN and CDR2 as SYDVKM. CDR3 DNA sequence: TGTGCCAGCAGCCCCGGGGACAGATTGACCTACGGGCAGTACTTC. Translated, it gives CASSPGDRLTYGQYF.

This clonotype was counted at least ten times. The chain employs TRBV4-1 and TRBJ2-7, with 7 bases aligning to TRBD2. J was trimmed by 1 base and V by 1 base; bases with no gene match: 4. The CDR3 runs to 15 residues. CDR1 and CDR2 (germline): MGHRA, YSYEKL. The CDR3: CASSQGVGGSYEQYF. CDR3 coding DNA: TGCGCCAGCAGCCAAGGGGTGGGAGGGTCCTACGAGCAGTACTTC.

This chain links TRBV5-6 with TRBJ1-1; 7 bases map to TRBD1. CDR3 length equals 17 residues. V was pared by 3 bases and J by 0 bases, with 11 bases of the junction left unmatched. From germline, CDR1 is SGHDT and CDR2 YYEEEE. The CDR3 loop is CASSSTPGTAMNTEAFF. As DNA, the CDR3 is TGTGCCAGCAGCTCCACCCCCGGGACAGCCATGAACACTGAAGCTTTCTTT.

This chain uses TRBV5-1 with TRBJ2-5; D is uncertain. The germline V gene has CDR1 SGHRS and CDR2 YFSETQ. The CDR3 sequence is 12 residues long. Trimming removed 0 bases from V and 7 bases from J, with 7 bases in between. CDR3 in amino acids: CASSLGGRTQYF. The CDR3 DNA reads TGCGCCAGCAGCTTGGGAGGAAGGACCCAGTACTTC.

The table lists this clonotype with a count of one. The chain carries TRBV5-6 and TRBJ2-1, with 8 bases identical to TRBD1. V lost 4 bases to trimming and J lost 6 bases; unmatched junction nucleotides: 12. CDR1 and CDR2 (germline): SGHDT, YYEEEE. The CDR3 length is 16 residues. The CDR3, as DNA: TGTGCCAGCAGCAAAGTAGACGGGACAGGCACCAATGAGCAGTTCTTC. Translation gives CASSKVDGTGTNEQFF.

The V gene is TRBV11-2, the J gene TRBJ2-2; TRBD2 agrees at 10 bases. The CDR3 is made up of 18 amino acids. Germline loops: CDR1 SGHAT, CDR2 FQNNGV. V lost 1 base, J lost 1 base, and 6 bases stayed unmatched. In DNA form, the CDR3 reads TGTGCCAGCAGCTTAGGTCTAGCGGGAGCTCTGAACACCGGGGAGCTGTTTTTT. It specifies CASSLGLAGALNTGELFF.

This clonotype was picked up a small number of times. V usage is TRBV7-2 and J usage is TRBJ2-3, with 7 nucleotides matching TRBD1. The CDR3 has 17 amino acids. Germline V gene sequence: CDR1 SGHTA, CDR2 FQGNSA. V dropped 3 bases and J dropped 0; count of bases not matched to a gene: 9. CDR3 sequence: CASSFPGTATSTDTQYF. CDR3 DNA sequence: TGTGCCAGCAGCTTCCCCGGGACAGCAACTAGCACAGATACGCAGTATTTT. Full variable domain (missing parts from reference TRBV7-2 and TRBJ2-3): GAGVSQSPSNKVTEKGKDVELRCDPISGHTALYWYRQSLGQGLEFLIYFQGNSAPDKSGLPSDRFSAERTGGSVSTLTIQRTQQEDSAVYLCASSFPGTATSTDTQYFGPGTRLTVL.

The J gene is TRBJ2-1, the V gene TRBV20-1; TRBD2 aligns across 10 bases. The trim removed 5 bases at V and 0 bases at J, leaving 13 bases unmatched. CDR1 is DFQATT, CDR2 SNEGSKA, per germline (reference sequence). This CDR3 is built from 18 residues. The CDR3 DNA is TGCAGTGCTTGCTGTAGCGGGAGGTCTTCACGCTCCTACAATGAGCAGTTCTTC. Translated, it gives CSACCSGRSSRSYNEQFF.

With regard to this clonotype: A much more abundant neighbour one base away suggests this may be a read error. As the CDR3 is not closed by the conserved phenylalanine or tryptophan, this likely results from a read error. This chain connects TRBV20-1 to TRBJ1-2; D gene unclear. V gave up 6 bases and J gave up 4 bases, with 6 bases separating them. The CDR3 is 10 amino acids. Germline assignment: CDR1 DFQATT and CDR2 SNEGSKA (reference sequence). CDR3 sequence (DNA): TGCAGTGCCGCCTCCTATGGCTACACCCTC. Amino acid sequence: CSAASYGYTL.

The chain is built from TRBV6-1 and TRBJ2-1; D is perhaps TRBD1 (5 bases). Germline V gene data show CDR1 as MNHNS and CDR2 as SASEGT. The CDR3 covers 15 residues. V dropped 2 bases and J dropped 7 bases, with 15 bases sitting between them. The CDR3 sequence: CASSESWSGRNEQFF. DNA of the CDR3: TGTGCCAGCAGTGAATCGTGGTCAGGGCGGAATGAGCAGTTCTTC.

The V call is TRBV12-3 or TRBV12-4, the J call TRBJ1-2; a weak D match, TRBD1 (5 bases). Trimming took 3 bases from V and 8 from J, leaving 13 bases between them. This CDR3 comprises 13 residues. CDR3 in amino acids: CASSFGRAGGYTF. CDR3 sequence (DNA): TGTGCCAGCAGTTTCGGCAGGGCGGGCGGCTACACCTTC.

The CDR3 coding sequence is TGTGCCATCAGTGAGTCTACCCAGGGGGCGAACGAGCAGTACTTC. Its protein product is CAISESTQGANEQYF. The rearrangement joins TRBV10-3 to TRBJ2-5; 8 bases agree with TRBD1. The end of the DNA fits TRBJ2-7 better, so the J call may be wrong. This CDR3 is built from 15 residues. The germline V gene encodes CDR1 ENHRY and CDR2 SYGVKD.

The J gene is TRBJ2-5, the V gene TRBV7-3; 9 nucleotides align to TRBD2. The germline gives CDR1 SGHTA, CDR2 FQGTGA. The V and J ends lost 5 bases and 5 bases, in that order; junction bases with no gene match: 6. This CDR3 has 14 amino acids. CDR3 amino acids: CASSPSSGAETQYF. CDR3 bases: TGTGCCAGCAGCCCTTCTAGCGGGGCGGAGACCCAGTACTTC.

This clonotype has only a few counts. The chain couples TRBV12-5 to TRBJ1-1; weak D call: TRBD1 (5 bases). Germline lookup yields CDR1 LGHNT and CDR2 FRNRAP. The CDR3 runs 13 residues. V gave up 0 bases and J gave up 5 bases, with 7 bases separating them. CDR3 DNA: TGTGCTAGTGGTTTGGTAGGGGAAACTGAAGCTTTCTTT. It yields the protein CASGLVGETEAFF.

J is TRBJ2-7 and V is TRBV4-2, with 9 bases fitting TRBD1. CDR1 LGHNA and CDR2 YNFKEQ come from the germline V gene. Unmatched junction bases numbered 8, after V lost 3 bases and J lost 5 bases. The CDR3 sequence is 15 residues long. CDR3 DNA sequence: TGTGCCAGCAGCCAGGAGGGACAGGGTGTCGACGAGCAGTACTTC. Protein sequence: CASSQEGQGVDEQYF.

The rearrangement uses TRBV2 and TRBJ1-4; unclear D gene. The CDR3 covers 18 residues. The germline V gene has CDR1 SNHLY and CDR2 FYNNEI. The V gene lost 4 bases and the J gene lost 0 bases, with 18 bases spanning the gap. This chain's CDR3 is CASSVVGEEVATNEKLFF. DNA of the CDR3: TGTGCCAGCAGTGTCGTCGGGGAAGAGGTCGCAACTAATGAAAAACTGTTTTTT.

The V and J genes are TRBV12-3 or TRBV12-4 and TRBJ1-2; D gene ambiguous. The CDR3 is 13 residues long. Trimming shortened V by 6 bases and J by 2 bases, and 10 bases separated the two germline ends. This CDR3 reads CASSYTRNYGYTF. CDR3 DNA sequence: TGTGCCAGCAGCTATACACGAAACTATGGCTACACCTTC.

This chain's CDR3 is CASSGRSYEQYF. CDR3 in DNA: TGTGCCAGCAGCGGGAGGTCCTACGAGCAGTACTTC. The gene calls are TRBV6-5 and TRBJ2-5, with 7 positions matching TRBD2. The closer fit of TRBJ2-7 to the DNA end suggests the J call may be wrong. Germline CDR1 reads MNHEY; CDR2 reads SVGAGI. The CDR3 extends over 12 amino acids.